This T cell receptor (beta chain) emerged from a study of cytomegalovirus exposure and HLA in healthy donors. The study, taken as a whole, reports: Common viral pathogens seemed, in a later analysis, to connect with several of the most significant clusters. It was confirmed in vitro that three of the CMV-associated chains were specific for CMV antigens. Some V segments (TRBV6-2 and TRBV6-3 among them) were excluded as indistinguishable. The study listed 164 cytomegalovirus-associated TCR beta chains.

PCR involved 60 Vbeta and 13 Jbeta primers. Profiling relied on immunoSEQ multiplex PCR, and the TCRdb table lists in-frame clones only, not all of them. The sample records some 190,000 clones, over 70% being singletons. Concerning this clone itself: Its cognate antigen is unknown.

The CDR3 totals 16 residues. Germline CDR1 reads SGHRS; CDR2 reads YFSETQ. V lost 3 bases and J lost 1; bases outside the gene matches: 7. Material for sequencing was PBMCs. The TCR was taken from a woman between 18 and 29 years old in good health and CMV-seronegative. The V gene is TRBV5-1, the J gene TRBJ2-3; 8 bases are a match to TRBD2. The CDR3 protein is CASSSGLDSRTDTQYF. In nucleotides, the CDR3 is TGCGCCAGCAGCTCGGGACTAGACTCACGCACAGATACGCAGTATTTT.